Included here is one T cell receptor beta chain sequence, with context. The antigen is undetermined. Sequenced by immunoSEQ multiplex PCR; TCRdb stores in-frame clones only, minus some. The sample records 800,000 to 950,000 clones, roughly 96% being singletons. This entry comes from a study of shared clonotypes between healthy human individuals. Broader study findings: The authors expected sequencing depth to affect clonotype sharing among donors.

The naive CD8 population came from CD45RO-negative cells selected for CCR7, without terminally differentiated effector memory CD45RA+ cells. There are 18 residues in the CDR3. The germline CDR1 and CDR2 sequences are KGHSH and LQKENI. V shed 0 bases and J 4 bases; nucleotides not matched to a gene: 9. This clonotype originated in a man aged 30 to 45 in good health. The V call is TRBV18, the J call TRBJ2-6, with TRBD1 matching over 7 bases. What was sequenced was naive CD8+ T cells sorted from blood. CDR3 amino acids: CASSPPMAGGEGANVLTF. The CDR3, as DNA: TGTGCCAGCTCACCACCAATGGCAGGGGGAGAAGGGGCCAACGTCCTGACTTTC.